This TCR beta chain was documented in a study of blood T cell repertoires in COVID-19. Study-wide background: Samples came from the United States, Italy and Spain, spanning acute and convalescent COVID-19. From T cells, B-cell-depleted T cells, or PBMCs came the material, which was cDNA or gDNA.

Allocation to cohorts depended on clinical history reported by the participants. Repertoires were generated with immunoSEQ multiplex PCR, while TCRdb's copy carries only in-frame clones and drops some. The table has about 160,000 clones, 88% seen once. Germline V gene sequence: CDR1 GTSNPN, CDR2 SVGIG (reference sequence). The CDR3 is made up of 13 amino acids. V gave up 8 bases and J gave up 8 bases; unmatched junction bases: 12. The material sequenced was PBMCs or T cells enriched from blood (not recorded which). The clonotype originates from a woman in her forties or fifties who had recovered from COVID-19. The chain combines TRBV30 with TRBJ1-2; 9 positions match TRBD1. Here the CDR3 DNA reads TGTGCCCAAGACAGGGGGACGGTCAGCGGCTACACCTTC. Its protein product is CAQDRGTVSGYTF.